The present TCR beta chain was sequenced within a study of blood T cell repertoires in COVID-19. For the study at large: T cells, B-cell-depleted T cells, or PBMCs provided the cDNA or gDNA that served as material.

Participant reports of clinical history set cohort assignment. Donors of Cohort 3 who recovered were those that had two negative PCRs, clearance, or symptom resolution. The CDR3 extends over 14 amino acids. V was clipped by 7 bases and J by 7 bases, with 17 bases between them. Germline CDR1 and CDR2: MNHEY and SMNVEV (reference sequence). The repertoire was sequenced with immunoSEQ multiplex PCR; TCRdb's copy has only in-frame clones and lacks some. The table lists about 220,000 clones, 84% of them singletons. The specimen sequenced was PBMCs or T cells enriched from blood (not recorded which). This sequence originates from a middle-aged woman who had recovered from COVID-19. J is TRBJ2-1 and V is TRBV27; D ambiguous. Here the CDR3 reads CASKRTTDRNEQFF. In DNA, the CDR3 is TGTGCCAGCAAGCGAACCACTGATAGGAATGAGCAGTTCTTC.